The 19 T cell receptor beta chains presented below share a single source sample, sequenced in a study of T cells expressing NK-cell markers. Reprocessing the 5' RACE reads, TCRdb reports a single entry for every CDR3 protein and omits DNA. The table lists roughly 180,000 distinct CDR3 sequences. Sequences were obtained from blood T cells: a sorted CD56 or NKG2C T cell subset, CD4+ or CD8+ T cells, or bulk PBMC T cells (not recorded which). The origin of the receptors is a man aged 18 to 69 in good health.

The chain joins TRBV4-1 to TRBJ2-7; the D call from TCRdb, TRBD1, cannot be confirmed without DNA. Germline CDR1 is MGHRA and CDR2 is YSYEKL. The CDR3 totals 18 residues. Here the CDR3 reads CASSLRPLTEGGAYEQYF.

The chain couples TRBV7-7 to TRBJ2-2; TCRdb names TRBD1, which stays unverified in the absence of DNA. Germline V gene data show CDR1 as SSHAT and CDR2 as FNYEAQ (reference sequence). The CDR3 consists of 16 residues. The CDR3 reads CASSLARGTGSGELFF. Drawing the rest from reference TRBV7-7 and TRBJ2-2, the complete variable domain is GAGVSQSPRYKVTKRGQDVTLRCDPISSHATLYWYQQALGQGPEFLTYFNYEAQPDKSGLPSDRFSAERPEGSISTLTIQRTEQRDSAMYRCASSLARGTGSGELFFGEGSRLTVL.

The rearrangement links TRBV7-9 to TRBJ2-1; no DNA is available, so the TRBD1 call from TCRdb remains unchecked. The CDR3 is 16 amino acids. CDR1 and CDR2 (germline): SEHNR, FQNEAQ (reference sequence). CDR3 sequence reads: CASSSNRDRQYNEQFF.

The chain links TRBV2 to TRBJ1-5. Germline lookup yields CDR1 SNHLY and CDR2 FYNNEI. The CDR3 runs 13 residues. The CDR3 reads CASDGVYNQPQHF.

CDR3 residues: CASSPQGTDTQYF. V gene TRBV5-4 combines with J gene TRBJ2-3. Germline V lookup: CDR1 SGHNT, CDR2 YYREEE (reference sequence). CDR3 length: 13 residues. Using reference TRBV5-4 and TRBJ2-3 for the parts outside the CDR3, the full variable domain is ETGVTQSPTHLIKTRGQQVTLRCSSQSGHNTVSWYQQALGQGPQFIFQYYREEENGRGNFPPRFSGLQFPNYSSELNVNALELDDSALYLCASSPQGTDTQYFGPGTRLTVL.

The CDR3 protein is CASGLSATEQYF. The chain combines TRBV12-5 with TRBJ2-7. Germline CDR1 is LGHNT and CDR2 is FRNRAP. The CDR3 consists of 12 residues.

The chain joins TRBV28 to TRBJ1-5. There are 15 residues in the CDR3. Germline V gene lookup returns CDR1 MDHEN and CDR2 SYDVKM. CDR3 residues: CASNVDGISNQPQHF.

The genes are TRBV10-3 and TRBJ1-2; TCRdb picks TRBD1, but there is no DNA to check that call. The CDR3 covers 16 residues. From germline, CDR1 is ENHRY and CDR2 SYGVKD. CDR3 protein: CAISKGQGSSNYGYTF.

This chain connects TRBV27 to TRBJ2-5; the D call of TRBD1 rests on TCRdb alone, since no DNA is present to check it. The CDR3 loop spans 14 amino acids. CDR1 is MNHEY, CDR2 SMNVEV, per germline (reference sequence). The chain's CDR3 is CASRAVDSVETQYF.

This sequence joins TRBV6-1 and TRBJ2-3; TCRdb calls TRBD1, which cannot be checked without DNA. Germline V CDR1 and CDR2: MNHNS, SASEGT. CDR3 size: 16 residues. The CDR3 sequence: CASNLDSFTSTDTQYF.

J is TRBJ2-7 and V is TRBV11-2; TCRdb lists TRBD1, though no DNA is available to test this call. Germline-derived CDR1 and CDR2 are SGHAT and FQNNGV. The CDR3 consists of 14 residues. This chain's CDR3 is CASSLAGANYEQYF.

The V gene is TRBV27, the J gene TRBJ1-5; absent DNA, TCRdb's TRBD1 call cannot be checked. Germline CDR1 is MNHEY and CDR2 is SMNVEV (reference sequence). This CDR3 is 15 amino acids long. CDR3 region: CASRGRDVPNQPQHF.

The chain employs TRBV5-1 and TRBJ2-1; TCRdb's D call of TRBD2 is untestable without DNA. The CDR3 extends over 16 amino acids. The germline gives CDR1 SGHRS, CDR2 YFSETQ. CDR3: CASSPAVAGGLGEQFF.

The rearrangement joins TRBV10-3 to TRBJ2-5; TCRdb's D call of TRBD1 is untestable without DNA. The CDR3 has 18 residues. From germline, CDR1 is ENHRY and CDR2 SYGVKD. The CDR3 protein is CATRGILSRTEPLETQYF.

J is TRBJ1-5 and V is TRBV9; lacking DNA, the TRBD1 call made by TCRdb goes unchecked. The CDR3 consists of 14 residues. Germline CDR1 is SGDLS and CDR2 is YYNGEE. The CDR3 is CASSGSGTHQPQHF.

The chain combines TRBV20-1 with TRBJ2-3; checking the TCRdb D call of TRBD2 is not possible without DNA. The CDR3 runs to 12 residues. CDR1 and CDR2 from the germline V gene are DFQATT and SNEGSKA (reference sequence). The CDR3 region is CNPARGTDTQYF.

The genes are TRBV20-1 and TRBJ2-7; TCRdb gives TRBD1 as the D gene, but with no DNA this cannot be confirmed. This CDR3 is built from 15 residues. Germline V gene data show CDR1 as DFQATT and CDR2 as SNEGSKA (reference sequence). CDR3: CSARWGQGSSYEQYF.

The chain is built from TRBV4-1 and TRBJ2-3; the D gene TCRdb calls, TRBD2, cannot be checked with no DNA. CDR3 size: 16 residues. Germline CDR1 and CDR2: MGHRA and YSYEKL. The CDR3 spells CASSQGIGGAQDTQYF.

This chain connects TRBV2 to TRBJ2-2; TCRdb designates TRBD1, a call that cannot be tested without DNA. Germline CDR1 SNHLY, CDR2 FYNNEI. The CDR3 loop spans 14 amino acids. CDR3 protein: CASTTWTVSGELFF.